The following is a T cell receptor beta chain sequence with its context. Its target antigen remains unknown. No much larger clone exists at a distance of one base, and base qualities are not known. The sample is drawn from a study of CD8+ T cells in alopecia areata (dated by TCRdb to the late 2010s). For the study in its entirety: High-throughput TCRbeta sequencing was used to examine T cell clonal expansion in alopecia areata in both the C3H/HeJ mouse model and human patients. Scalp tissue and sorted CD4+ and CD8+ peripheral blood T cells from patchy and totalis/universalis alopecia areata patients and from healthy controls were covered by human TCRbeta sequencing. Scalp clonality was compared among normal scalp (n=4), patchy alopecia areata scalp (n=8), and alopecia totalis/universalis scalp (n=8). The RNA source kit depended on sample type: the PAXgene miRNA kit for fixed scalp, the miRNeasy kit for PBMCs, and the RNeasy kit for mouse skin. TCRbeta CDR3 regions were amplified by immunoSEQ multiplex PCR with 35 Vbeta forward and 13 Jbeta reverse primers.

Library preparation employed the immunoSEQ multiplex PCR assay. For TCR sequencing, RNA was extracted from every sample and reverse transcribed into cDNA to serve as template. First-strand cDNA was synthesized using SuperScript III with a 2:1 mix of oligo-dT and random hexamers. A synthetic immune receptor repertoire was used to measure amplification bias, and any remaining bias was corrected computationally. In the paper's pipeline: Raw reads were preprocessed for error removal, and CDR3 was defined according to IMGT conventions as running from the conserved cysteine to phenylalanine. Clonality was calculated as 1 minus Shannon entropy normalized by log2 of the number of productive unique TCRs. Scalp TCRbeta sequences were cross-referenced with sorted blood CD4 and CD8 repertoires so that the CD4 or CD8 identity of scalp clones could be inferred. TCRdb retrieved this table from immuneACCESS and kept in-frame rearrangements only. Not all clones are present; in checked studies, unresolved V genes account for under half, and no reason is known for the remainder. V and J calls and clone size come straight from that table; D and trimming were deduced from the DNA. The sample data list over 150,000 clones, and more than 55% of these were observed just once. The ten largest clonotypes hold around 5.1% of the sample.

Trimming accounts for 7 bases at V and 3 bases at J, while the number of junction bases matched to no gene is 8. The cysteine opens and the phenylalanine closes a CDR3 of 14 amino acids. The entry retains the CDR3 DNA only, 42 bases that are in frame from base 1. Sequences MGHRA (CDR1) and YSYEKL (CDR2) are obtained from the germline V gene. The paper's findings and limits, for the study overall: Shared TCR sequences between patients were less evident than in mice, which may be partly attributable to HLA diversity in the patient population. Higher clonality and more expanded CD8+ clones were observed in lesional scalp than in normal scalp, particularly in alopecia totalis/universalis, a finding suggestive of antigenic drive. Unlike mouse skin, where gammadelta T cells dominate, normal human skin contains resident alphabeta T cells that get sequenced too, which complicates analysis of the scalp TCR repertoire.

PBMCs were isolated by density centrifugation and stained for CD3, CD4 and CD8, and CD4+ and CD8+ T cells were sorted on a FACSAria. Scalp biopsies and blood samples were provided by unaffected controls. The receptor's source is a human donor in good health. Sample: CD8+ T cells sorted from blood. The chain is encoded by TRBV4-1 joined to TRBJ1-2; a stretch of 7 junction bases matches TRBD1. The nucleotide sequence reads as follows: TGCGCCAGCAACCCGCGGCAGGGGGACTATGGCTACACCTTC. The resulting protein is CASNPRQGDYGYTF.